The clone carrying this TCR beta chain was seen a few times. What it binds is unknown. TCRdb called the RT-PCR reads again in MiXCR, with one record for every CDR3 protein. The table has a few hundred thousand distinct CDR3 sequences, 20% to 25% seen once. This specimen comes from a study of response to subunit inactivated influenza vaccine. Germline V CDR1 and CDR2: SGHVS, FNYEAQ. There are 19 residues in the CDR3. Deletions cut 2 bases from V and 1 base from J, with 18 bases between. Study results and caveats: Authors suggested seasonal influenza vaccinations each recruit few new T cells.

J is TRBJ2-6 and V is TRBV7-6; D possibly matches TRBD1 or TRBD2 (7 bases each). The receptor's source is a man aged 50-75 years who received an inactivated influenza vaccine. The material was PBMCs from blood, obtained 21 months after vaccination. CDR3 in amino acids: CASSLWAGGGLSGANVLTF. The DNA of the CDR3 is TGTGCCAGCAGCTTATGGGCAGGGGGAGGGTTATCTGGGGCCAACGTCCTGACTTTC.